This is a list of T cell receptor beta chains from one sample in a study of patients and donors after allogeneic stem cell transplantation. TCRdb reprocessed the RT-PCR reads with MiXCR, giving one entry per CDR3 protein. The repertoire has about 960,000 distinct CDR3 sequences, more than 15% of them found once; the top ten carry around 6%. Sequencing was done on a sample of blood, either unsorted or a sorted T cell fraction (not recorded which). All receptors derive from a human donor who was either an allogeneic HSCT recipient or a stem cell or donor lymphocyte infusion donor (not recorded which). It is not recorded whose cells these are; they may come from a transplant donor. CDR3s include the opening cysteine and the closing phenylalanine or tryptophan. Fields, in order: CDR3 DNA, CDR3 protein, clone size, J gene, V gene, D gene, CDR3 length. D genes are given only for firm matches. A row's size may be missing; if present it is once, few, many or a size class.

CDR3 DNA: TGCGCCAGCAGCCACGGATACAGCGGGTCTGGCTACACCTTC
CDR3 protein: CASSHGYSGSGYTF
clone size: NA
J gene: TRBJ1-2
V gene: TRBV4-3
D gene: NA
CDR3 length: 14

CDR3 DNA: TGTGCCAGCCGGGGGTTATGGAATTCACCCCTCCACTTT
CDR3 protein: CASRGLWNSPLHF
clone size: NA
J gene: TRBJ1-6
V gene: TRBV7-6
D gene: NA
CDR3 length: 13

CDR3 DNA: TGTGCCATCAGTGACGGAAACACAGATACGCAGTATTTT
CDR3 protein: CAISDGNTDTQYF
clone size: NA
J gene: TRBJ2-3
V gene: TRBV10-3
D gene: NA
CDR3 length: 13

CDR3 DNA: TGCGCCAGCAGCTTGGGGGTACTAGCGAGTCAAGAGACCCAGTACTTC
CDR3 protein: CASSLGVLASQETQYF
clone size: NA
J gene: TRBJ2-5
V gene: TRBV5-1
D gene: TRBD2
CDR3 length: 16

CDR3 DNA: TGTGCCAGCAGTTTAGCGGCTCTAGCGGGGGAATACGAGCAGTACTTC
CDR3 protein: CASSLAALAGEYEQYF
clone size: NA
J gene: TRBJ2-7
V gene: TRBV12-3/TRBV12-4
D gene: TRBD2
CDR3 length: 16

CDR3 DNA: TGTGCCAGCAGCTTAGGGTCCGGGGCCAAGACTGAAGCTTTCTTT
CDR3 protein: CASSLGSGAKTEAFF
clone size: few
J gene: TRBJ1-1
V gene: TRBV11-2
D gene: NA
CDR3 length: 15

CDR3 DNA: TGTGCCAGTAGTGGACTAGCGGGAGTACCAGATACGCAGTATTTT
CDR3 protein: CASSGLAGVPDTQYF
clone size: NA
J gene: TRBJ2-3
V gene: TRBV19
D gene: TRBD2
CDR3 length: 15

CDR3 DNA: TGTGCCATCAGTAGGGGTCCCTCCCAGGGCTCAAATCAGCCCCAGCATTTT
CDR3 protein: CAISRGPSQGSNQPQHF
clone size: few
J gene: TRBJ1-5
V gene: TRBV10-3
D gene: NA
CDR3 length: 17

CDR3 DNA: TGTGCCAGCTCACCGGACAGGGGGCGTGCTGAAGCTTTCTTT
CDR3 protein: CASSPDRGRAEAFF
clone size: few
J gene: TRBJ1-1
V gene: TRBV18
D gene: TRBD1
CDR3 length: 14

CDR3 DNA: TGTGCCAGCACCTTAGGGGTGAACACTGAAGCTTTCTTT
CDR3 protein: CASTLGVNTEAFF
clone size: NA
J gene: TRBJ1-1
V gene: TRBV4-2
D gene: NA
CDR3 length: 13

CDR3 DNA: TGCAGCGTTGCCGGAGAGCGCGGGGGGTTGGATGAGCAGTTCTTC
CDR3 protein: CSVAGERGGLDEQFF
clone size: NA
J gene: TRBJ2-1
V gene: TRBV29-1
D gene: TRBD2
CDR3 length: 15

CDR3 DNA: TGTGCCAGCAGCCACCCGACGACAGGTATCACTGAAGCTTTCTTT
CDR3 protein: CASSHPTTGITEAFF
clone size: NA
J gene: TRBJ1-1
V gene: TRBV3-1
D gene: NA
CDR3 length: 15

CDR3 DNA: TGTGCCAGCAGCCGCGGGGAGCGAGGATTTAGACCGAACACCGGGGAGCTGTTTTTT
CDR3 protein: CASSRGERGFRPNTGELFF
clone size: many
J gene: TRBJ2-2
V gene: TRBV12-3/TRBV12-4
D gene: NA
CDR3 length: 19

CDR3 DNA: TGTGCCAGCAGCACCGGGAGTACCAATCCTGGGAACACCATATATTTT
CDR3 protein: CASSTGSTNPGNTIYF
clone size: NA
J gene: TRBJ1-3
V gene: TRBV7-9
D gene: NA
CDR3 length: 16

CDR3 DNA: TGTGCCAGTAGTATAGGGGGACAGGGCTATGAGCAGTTCTTC
CDR3 protein: CASSIGGQGYEQFF
clone size: NA
J gene: TRBJ2-1
V gene: TRBV19
D gene: TRBD1
CDR3 length: 14

CDR3 DNA: TGTGCCAGCACCTTGGAAATGAACACTGAAGCTTTCTTT
CDR3 protein: CASTLEMNTEAFF
clone size: few
J gene: TRBJ1-1
V gene: TRBV4-2
D gene: NA
CDR3 length: 13

CDR3 DNA: TGCAGTGCTAGCGGGCCAAGCTCCTACGAGCAGTACTTC
CDR3 protein: CSASGPSSYEQYF
clone size: many
J gene: TRBJ2-7
V gene: TRBV20-1
D gene: NA
CDR3 length: 13

CDR3 DNA: TGCGCCAGCAGCCAATGGCACGGCTCCTACAATGAGCAGTTCTTC
CDR3 protein: CASSQWHGSYNEQFF
clone size: many
J gene: TRBJ2-1
V gene: TRBV4-3
D gene: NA
CDR3 length: 15

CDR3 DNA: TGTGCCAGTAAGAGGACATCTGAGAACACTGAAGCTTTCTTT
CDR3 protein: CASKRTSENTEAFF
clone size: few
J gene: TRBJ1-1
V gene: TRBV12-3/TRBV12-4
D gene: NA
CDR3 length: 14

CDR3 DNA: TGCAGCGTCCCCAGGACTAATAGCACAGATACGCAGTATTTT
CDR3 protein: CSVPRTNSTDTQYF
clone size: NA
J gene: TRBJ2-3
V gene: TRBV29-1
D gene: NA
CDR3 length: 14

CDR3 DNA: TGCGCCAGCAGCTTGGGGGACAGGGCGAACGAGCAGTACTTC
CDR3 protein: CASSLGDRANEQYF
clone size: NA
J gene: TRBJ2-7
V gene: TRBV5-1
D gene: TRBD1
CDR3 length: 14

CDR3 DNA: TGTGCCACCAGTGTTAGCCAGTTCTTGAACACTGAAGCTTTCTTT
CDR3 protein: CATSVSQFLNTEAFF
clone size: many
J gene: TRBJ1-1
V gene: TRBV24-1
D gene: NA
CDR3 length: 15

CDR3 DNA: TGTGCCAGCAGCCCTCTCCTCCCTGCAACTAATGAAAAACTGTTTTTT
CDR3 protein: CASSPLLPATNEKLFF
clone size: few
J gene: TRBJ1-4
V gene: TRBV7-6
D gene: NA
CDR3 length: 16

CDR3 DNA: TGTGCCAGCAGCATGGACCTGCAAGAGCAGTACTTC
CDR3 protein: CASSMDLQEQYF
clone size: NA
J gene: TRBJ2-7
V gene: TRBV7-2
D gene: NA
CDR3 length: 12

CDR3 DNA: TGTGCCACCAGCAGAGACGGGGACTCTGGGGCCAACGTCCTGACTTTC
CDR3 protein: CATSRDGDSGANVLTF
clone size: few
J gene: TRBJ2-6
V gene: TRBV15
D gene: NA
CDR3 length: 16

CDR3 DNA: TGCGCCAGCAGCCAGGTGGAGTACGAGCAGTACTTC
CDR3 protein: CASSQVEYEQYF
clone size: few
J gene: TRBJ2-7
V gene: TRBV4-1
D gene: NA
CDR3 length: 12

CDR3 DNA: TGTGCCACCAGCAGAGACCAGGGAGCCAGAAACACCATATATTTT
CDR3 protein: CATSRDQGARNTIYF
clone size: few
J gene: TRBJ1-3
V gene: TRBV15
D gene: NA
CDR3 length: 15

CDR3 DNA: TGCGCCAGCAGTCCCGTGACGGGCCGAGGGGACACCATATATTTT
CDR3 protein: CASSPVTGRGDTIYF
clone size: NA
J gene: TRBJ1-3
V gene: TRBV5-1
D gene: NA
CDR3 length: 15

CDR3 DNA: TGTGCCAGCAGCTTCACTAGCGTCGGTACCTACGAGCAGTACTTC
CDR3 protein: CASSFTSVGTYEQYF
clone size: few
J gene: TRBJ2-7
V gene: TRBV3-1
D gene: TRBD2
CDR3 length: 15

CDR3 DNA: TGCGCCAGCAGCCCGACAGGGGACGTTGAGAATGAGCAGTTCTTC
CDR3 protein: CASSPTGDVENEQFF
clone size: few
J gene: TRBJ2-1
V gene: TRBV5-1
D gene: TRBD1
CDR3 length: 15

CDR3 DNA: TGTGCCAGCAGCCTGGCAAGGGGTGGTTATCAGCCCCAGCATTTT
CDR3 protein: CASSLARGGYQPQHF
clone size: few
J gene: TRBJ1-5
V gene: TRBV5-8
D gene: NA
CDR3 length: 15

CDR3 DNA: TGTGCCAGTAGTATTGGCAGACAATCGTATAGCAATCAGCCCCAGCATTTT
CDR3 protein: CASSIGRQSYSNQPQHF
clone size: NA
J gene: TRBJ1-5
V gene: TRBV19
D gene: NA
CDR3 length: 17

CDR3 DNA: TGTGCCAGCAGTGGGACAGGGAAGGATAATTCACCCCTCCACTTT
CDR3 protein: CASSGTGKDNSPLHF
clone size: NA
J gene: TRBJ1-6
V gene: TRBV25-1
D gene: TRBD1
CDR3 length: 15

CDR3 DNA: TGCGCCAGCAGCCTGCCGGACCAGGGCCGATATGGCTACACCTTC
CDR3 protein: CASSLPDQGRYGYTF
clone size: few
J gene: TRBJ1-2
V gene: TRBV5-1
D gene: NA
CDR3 length: 15

CDR3 DNA: TGTGCCAGCAGTTACCCCGCCCTTTACCGGGGCACCGGGGAGCTGTTTTTT
CDR3 protein: CASSYPALYRGTGELFF
clone size: NA
J gene: TRBJ2-2
V gene: TRBV6-2/TRBV6-3
D gene: NA
CDR3 length: 17

CDR3 DNA: TGTGCCAGCACCAGGGGACTAGCGGGAGCAAGGACCGGGGAGCTGTTTTTT
CDR3 protein: CASTRGLAGARTGELFF
clone size: NA
J gene: TRBJ2-2
V gene: TRBV21-1
D gene: NA
CDR3 length: 17

CDR3 DNA: TGTGCCAGCAGTATTCGACTAGCGGGGGGAACCGGGGAGCTGTTTTTT
CDR3 protein: CASSIRLAGGTGELFF
clone size: NA
J gene: TRBJ2-2
V gene: TRBV27
D gene: TRBD2
CDR3 length: 16

CDR3 DNA: TGCAGCGTTGAATTGGGGGCGGAGACCCAGTACTTC
CDR3 protein: CSVELGAETQYF
clone size: many
J gene: TRBJ2-5
V gene: TRBV29-1
D gene: NA
CDR3 length: 12

CDR3 DNA: TGCGCCAGCAGTCCACAGGAGACCTACGAGCAGTACTTC
CDR3 protein: CASSPQETYEQYF
clone size: many
J gene: TRBJ2-7
V gene: TRBV5-1
D gene: NA
CDR3 length: 13

CDR3 DNA: TGTGCCAGCCCCCGGTTCGGCGAGCAGTACTTC
CDR3 protein: CASPRFGEQYF
clone size: NA
J gene: TRBJ2-7
V gene: TRBV7-6
D gene: NA
CDR3 length: 11

CDR3 DNA: TGCGCCAGCAGCCTGGGGACAGGGATTAATCAGCCCCAGCATTTT
CDR3 protein: CASSLGTGINQPQHF
clone size: many
J gene: TRBJ1-5
V gene: TRBV5-1
D gene: TRBD1
CDR3 length: 15

CDR3 DNA: TGTGCCAGCAGCTTAATCCCAGGAAATAAGTTGAGGAACACTGAAGCTTTCTTT
CDR3 protein: CASSLIPGNKLRNTEAFF
clone size: NA
J gene: TRBJ1-1
V gene: TRBV11-2
D gene: NA
CDR3 length: 18

CDR3 DNA: TGTGCCAGCACCTTCCACACTGAAGCTTTCTTT
CDR3 protein: CASTFHTEAFF
clone size: many
J gene: TRBJ1-1
V gene: TRBV12-3/TRBV12-4
D gene: NA
CDR3 length: 11

CDR3 DNA: TGCGCCAGCAGCCAGGCCTCGGATACGCAGTATTTT
CDR3 protein: CASSQASDTQYF
clone size: NA
J gene: TRBJ2-3
V gene: TRBV4-3
D gene: NA
CDR3 length: 12

CDR3 DNA: TGCGCCAGCACCCAGGGTACAGATACGCAGTATTTT
CDR3 protein: CASTQGTDTQYF
clone size: few
J gene: TRBJ2-3
V gene: TRBV10-2
D gene: NA
CDR3 length: 12

CDR3 DNA: TGTGCCAGCAGTGACTCTGGCACCTCTGGGGCCAACGTCCTGACTTTC
CDR3 protein: CASSDSGTSGANVLTF
clone size: NA
J gene: TRBJ2-6
V gene: TRBV6-4
D gene: NA
CDR3 length: 16

CDR3 DNA: TGTGCCAGCAGGATCCGAGAGGGGGGCCACTACGAGCAGTACTTC
CDR3 protein: CASRIREGGHYEQYF
clone size: few
J gene: TRBJ2-7
V gene: TRBV28
D gene: NA
CDR3 length: 15

CDR3 DNA: TGTGCCAGCACCGGCGGGTGGTATACGCAGTATTTT
CDR3 protein: CASTGGWYTQYF
clone size: many
J gene: TRBJ2-3
V gene: TRBV12-3/TRBV12-4
D gene: NA
CDR3 length: 12

CDR3 DNA: TGTGCCAGCAGCAGCGGGGCTTCCCAACACACTGAAGCTTTCTTT
CDR3 protein: CASSSGASQHTEAFF
clone size: NA
J gene: TRBJ1-1
V gene: TRBV21-1
D gene: NA
CDR3 length: 15

CDR3 DNA: TGTGCCAGCAGCTCGGGACAGGTACTGACAGATACGCAGTATTTT
CDR3 protein: CASSSGQVLTDTQYF
clone size: few
J gene: TRBJ2-3
V gene: TRBV7-9
D gene: TRBD1
CDR3 length: 15

CDR3 DNA: TGCGCCAGCAGCCAAGCGGCAGGGGTTGACGAGCAGTACTTC
CDR3 protein: CASSQAAGVDEQYF
clone size: once
J gene: TRBJ2-7
V gene: TRBV4-1
D gene: NA
CDR3 length: 14

CDR3 DNA: TGCGCCAGCAGCCTCGGAGGGGACAGGCAAGAGACCCAGTACTTC
CDR3 protein: CASSLGGDRQETQYF
clone size: few
J gene: TRBJ2-5
V gene: TRBV5-1
D gene: TRBD1
CDR3 length: 15

CDR3 DNA: TGTGCCAGCAGCCTTAGCGGGGGGGTCCATGAGCAGTTCTTC
CDR3 protein: CASSLSGGVHEQFF
clone size: NA
J gene: TRBJ2-1
V gene: TRBV3-1
D gene: TRBD2
CDR3 length: 14